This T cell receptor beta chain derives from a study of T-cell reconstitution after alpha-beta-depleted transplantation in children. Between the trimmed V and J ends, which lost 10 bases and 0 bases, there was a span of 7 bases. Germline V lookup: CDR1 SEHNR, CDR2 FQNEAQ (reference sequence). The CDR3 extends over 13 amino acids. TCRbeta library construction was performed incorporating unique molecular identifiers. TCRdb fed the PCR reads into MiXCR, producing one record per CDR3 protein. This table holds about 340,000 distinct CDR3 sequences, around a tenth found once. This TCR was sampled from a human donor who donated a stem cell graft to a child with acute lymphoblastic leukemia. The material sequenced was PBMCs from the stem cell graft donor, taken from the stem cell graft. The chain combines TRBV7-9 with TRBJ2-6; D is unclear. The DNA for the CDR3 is TGTGCCACCTTGTACTCTGGGGCCAACGTCCTGACTTTC. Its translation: CATLYSGANVLTF.